This TCR beta chain came from a study of OX40 agonist ivuxolimab in advanced cancers. Study-level information: Earlier anti-PD-1, anti-PD-L1 or anti-CTLA-4 therapy was permitted; 40% had received some.

With baseline, cycle 4 day 1, and cycle 7 day 1 as timepoints, blood was sampled. This clone appeared a single time. Its antigen is unknown. The assay was immunoSEQ multiplex PCR, and TCRdb's table has in-frame clones only and misses some. The profile covers tens of thousands of clones, with 81% appearing a single time and 5% taken by the ten largest. Notes on the study in general: Certain nonresponding patients likewise had low normalized T-cell clonal expansion.

The CDR3 runs 13 residues. The germline V gene encodes CDR1 SEHNR and CDR2 FQNEAQ (reference sequence). Deletions cut 2 bases from V and 9 bases from J, with 11 bases between. The sample was CD4+ or CD8+ T cells sorted from blood, taken in a trial of the OX40 agonist ivuxolimab. The receptor's source is an adult with an advanced solid tumor such as melanoma, head and neck, liver or kidney cancer. This chain uses TRBV7-9 with TRBJ1-5, with unresolved D. The CDR3 loop is CASSLNGFSPQHF. The CDR3 DNA reads as TGTGCCAGCAGCTTAAACGGCTTTTCGCCCCAGCATTTT.